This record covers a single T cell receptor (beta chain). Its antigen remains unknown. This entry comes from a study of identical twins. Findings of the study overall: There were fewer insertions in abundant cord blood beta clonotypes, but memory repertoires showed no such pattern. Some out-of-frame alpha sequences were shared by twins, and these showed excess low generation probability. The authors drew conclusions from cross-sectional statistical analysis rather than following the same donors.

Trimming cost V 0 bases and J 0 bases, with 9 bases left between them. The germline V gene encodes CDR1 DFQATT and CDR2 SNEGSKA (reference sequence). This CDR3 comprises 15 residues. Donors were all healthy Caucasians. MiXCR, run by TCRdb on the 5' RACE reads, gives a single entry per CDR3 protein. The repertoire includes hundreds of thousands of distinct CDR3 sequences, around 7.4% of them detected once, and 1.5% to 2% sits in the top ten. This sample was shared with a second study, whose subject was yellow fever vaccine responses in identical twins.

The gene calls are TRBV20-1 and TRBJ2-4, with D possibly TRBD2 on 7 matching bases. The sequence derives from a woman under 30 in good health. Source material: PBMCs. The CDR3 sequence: CSARERGLAKNIQYF. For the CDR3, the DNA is TGCAGTGCTAGAGAGCGGGGGCTAGCCAAAAACATTCAGTACTTC.